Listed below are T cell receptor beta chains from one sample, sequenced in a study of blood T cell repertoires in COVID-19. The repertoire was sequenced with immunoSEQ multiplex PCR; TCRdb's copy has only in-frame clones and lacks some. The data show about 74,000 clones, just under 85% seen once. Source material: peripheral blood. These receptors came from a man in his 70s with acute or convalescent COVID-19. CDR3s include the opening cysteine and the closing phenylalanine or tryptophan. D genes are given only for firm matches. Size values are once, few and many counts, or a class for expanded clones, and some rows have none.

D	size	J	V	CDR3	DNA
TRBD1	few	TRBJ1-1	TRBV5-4	CASSWGQGATEAFF	TGTGCCAGCAGCTGGGGGCAGGGGGCCACTGAAGCTTTCTTT
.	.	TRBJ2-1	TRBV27	CASSITPLRSSYNEQFF	TGTGCCAGCAGCATAACCCCCCTGCGGAGCTCCTACAATGAGCAGTTCTTC
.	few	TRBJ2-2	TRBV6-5	CASSPGTLRPGELFF	TGTGCCAGCAGCCCCGGGACACTCCGACCCGGGGAGCTGTTTTTT
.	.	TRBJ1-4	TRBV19	CASSWGRANEKLFF	TGTGCCAGTAGCTGGGGGCGGGCTAATGAAAAACTGTTTTTT
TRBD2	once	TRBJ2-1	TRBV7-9	CASSSTSGGWYNEQFF	TGTGCCAGCAGCTCAACTAGCGGGGGGTGGTACAATGAGCAGTTCTTC
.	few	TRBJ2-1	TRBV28	CASSLRASANNEQFF	TGTGCCAGCAGTTTAAGGGCTAGCGCAAACAATGAGCAGTTCTTC
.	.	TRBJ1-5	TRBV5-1	CASSPDSAISQPQHF	TGCGCCAGCAGCCCTGACAGTGCTATTAGTCAGCCCCAGCATTTT
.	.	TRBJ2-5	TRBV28	CASSFRETQYF	TGTGCCAGCAGTTTTCGGGAGACCCAGTACTTC
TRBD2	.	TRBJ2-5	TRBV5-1	CASSPVSGGALGETQYF	TGCGCCAGCAGCCCCGTTAGCGGGGGGGCTTTGGGAGAGACCCAGTACTTC
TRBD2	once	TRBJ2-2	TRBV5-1	CASKTSGRGLTGELFF	TGCGCCAGCAAGACTAGCGGGAGGGGTTTGACCGGGGAGCTGTTTTTT
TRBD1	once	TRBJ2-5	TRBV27	CASSDQGVETQYF	TGTGCCAGCAGTGACCAGGGGGTAGAGACCCAGTACTTC
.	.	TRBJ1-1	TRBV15	CATSRDQNTEAFF	TGTGCCACCAGCAGAGATCAGAACACTGAAGCTTTCTTT
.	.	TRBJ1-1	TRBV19	CASSINGQNTEAFF	TGTGCCAGTAGTATAAATGGACAGAACACTGAAGCTTTCTTT
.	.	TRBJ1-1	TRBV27	CASSLSNGGSTEAFF	TGTGCCAGCAGTTTATCGAACGGGGGATCCACTGAAGCTTTCTTT
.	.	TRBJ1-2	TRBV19	CATRTGNYGYTF	TGTGCCACCCGAACAGGGAACTATGGCTACACCTTC
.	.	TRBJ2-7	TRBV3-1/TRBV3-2	CASSGNYYEQYF	TGTGCCAGCAGCGGAAACTACTACGAGCAGTACTTC
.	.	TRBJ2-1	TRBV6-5	CAVSSSYNEQFF	TGTGCCGTGTCTAGCTCCTACAATGAGCAGTTCTTC
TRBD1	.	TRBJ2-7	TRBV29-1	CSVNSNRGGPYEQYF	TGCAGCGTGAATTCTAACAGGGGTGGGCCCTACGAGCAGTACTTC
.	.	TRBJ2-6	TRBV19	CASTYYRETGANVLTF	TGTGCCAGTACCTACTACAGGGAAACTGGGGCCAACGTCCTGACTTTC
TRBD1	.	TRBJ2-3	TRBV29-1	CSSTGQSTDTQYF	TGCAGCTCCACGGGACAGAGCACAGATACGCAGTATTTT
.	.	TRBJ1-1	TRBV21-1	CASSGQGTEAFF	TGTGCCAGCAGCGGACAGGGGACTGAAGCTTTCTTT
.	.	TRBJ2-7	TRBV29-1	CSVLVAGQDEQYF	TGCAGCGTCCTCGTTGCAGGGCAGGACGAGCAGTACTTC
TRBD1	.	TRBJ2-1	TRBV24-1	CATRRGTASTNEQFF	TGTGCCACCAGGAGAGGGACAGCCTCAACCAATGAGCAGTTCTTC
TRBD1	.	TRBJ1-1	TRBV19	CASTTGTGLPTTEAFF	TGTGCCAGTACCACAGGGACAGGGCTTCCCACCACTGAAGCTTTCTTT
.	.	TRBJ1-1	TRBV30	CAWSGQFAEAFF	TGTGCCTGGAGTGGGCAGTTTGCCGAAGCTTTCTTT
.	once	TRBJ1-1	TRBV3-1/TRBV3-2	CASSRARGRVVEAFF	TGTGCCAGCAGCCGAGCACGTGGGCGTGTAGTTGAAGCTTTCTTT
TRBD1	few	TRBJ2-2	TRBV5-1	CASRNRGRDTGELFF	TGCGCCAGCCGCAACAGGGGACGGGACACCGGGGAGCTGTTTTTT
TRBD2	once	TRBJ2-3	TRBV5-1	CASSRLAGGTDTQYF	TGCGCCAGCAGCAGACTAGCGGGAGGCACAGATACGCAGTATTTT
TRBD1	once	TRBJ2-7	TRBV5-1	CASSLTPGQGFEQYF	TGCGCCAGCAGCTTGACACCGGGACAGGGGTTCGAGCAGTACTTC
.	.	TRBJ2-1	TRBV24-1	CATSRDFMRDEQFF	TGTGCCACCAGTCGGGACTTCATGAGGGATGAGCAGTTCTTC